Listed here are 28 T cell receptor beta chains from one sample, sequenced in a study of T cell responses to AZD1222 COVID-19 vaccine. Assay used: immunoSEQ multiplex PCR; TCRdb lists only in-frame clones, some missing. The data contain about 94,000 clones, approximately 87% of them singletons. Specimen: peripheral blood, collected 28 days after the second AZD1222 dose. The receptors come from an adult who received the AZD1222 COVID-19 vaccine.

This sequence joins TRBV18 and TRBJ1-3; 7 nucleotides line up with TRBD1. In germline, CDR1 is KGHSH, CDR2 LQKENI. This CDR3 region has 14 residues. After removal of 5 bases from V and 2 bases from J, the junction contained 3 bases not matched to a gene. In DNA form, the CDR3 reads TGTGCCAGCTCAACCGGGACAGCTGGAAACACCATATATTTT. This codes for CASSTGTAGNTIYF.

The chain employs TRBV28 and TRBJ2-5; D not certain. The CDR3 has 15 amino acids. Trimming shortened V by 6 bases and J by 2 bases, and 16 bases separated the two germline ends. From germline, CDR1 is MDHEN and CDR2 SYDVKM. CDR3 bases: TGTGCCAGCAGCCCTCAATTCCCCCCACAAGAGACCCAGTACTTC. Translating it yields CASSPQFPPQETQYF.

V and J are TRBV5-3 and TRBJ1-5, with D maybe TRBD1 (5 bases). TRBV5-3 is identified as an open reading frame with a role that is uncertain. V was trimmed by 1 base and J by 0 bases, leaving 11 bases between them. The CDR3 is 16 residues long. The CDR3 spells CARSLSGVYSNQPQHF. In DNA, the CDR3 is TGTGCCAGAAGCTTGTCGGGGGTGTATAGCAATCAGCCCCAGCATTTT.

The V and J genes are TRBV5-1 and TRBJ2-1; TRBD2 matches 10 bases. The length of the CDR3 is 15 residues. The V segment lost 1 base and the J segment 8 bases; nucleotides outside the gene matches: 6. CDR1 SGHRS and CDR2 YFSETQ come from the germline V gene. The DNA for the CDR3 is TGCGCCAGCAGCTTGACTAGCGGGGCTTTCGATGAGCAGTTCTTC. Its protein is CASSLTSGAFDEQFF.

The chain carries TRBV7-2 and TRBJ1-5; weak D call: TRBD1 (5 bases). This CDR3 is 17 amino acids long. The V end was cut by 1 base, the J end by 0 bases, with 13 bases between. CDR1 and CDR2 from the germline V gene are SGHTA and FQGNSA. Written as DNA, the CDR3 is TGTGCCAGCAGCTTAGTTGCGGACACCGATAGCAATCAGCCCCAGCATTTT. Translated, it gives CASSLVADTDSNQPQHF.

CDR3 residues: CASSASTGHEQYF. CDR3 nucleotide sequence: TGTGCCAGCAGTGCCTCGACAGGGCACGAGCAGTACTTC. This chain joins TRBV27 and TRBJ2-7; 7 nucleotides line up with TRBD1. Per germline, CDR1 MNHEY and CDR2 SMNVEV (reference sequence). This CDR3 has 13 residues. V lost 5 bases and J lost 5; bases outside the gene matches: 6.

The chain employs TRBV28 and TRBJ2-3; D is perhaps TRBD2 (5 bases). Trimming took 3 bases from V and 3 from J, leaving 7 bases between them. The CDR3 consists of 13 residues. Germline assignment: CDR1 MDHEN and CDR2 SYDVKM. The CDR3 DNA follows: TGTGCCAGCAGTTTTTTAGCGACAGATACGCAGTATTTT. It codes for CASSFLATDTQYF.

The chain combines TRBV11-2 with TRBJ2-3; possible D gene TRBD2, 7 bases. Trimming pared 8 bases from V and 4 bases from J, leaving 28 bases between. Germline CDR1 reads SGHAT; CDR2 reads FQNNGV. The CDR3 covers 18 residues. The CDR3, as DNA: TGTGCCAGCGGAGAGGGGGGACACAGCGGGACCGGGGCAGATACGCAGTATTTT. Amino acids: CASGEGGHSGTGADTQYF.

The chain links TRBV7-8 to TRBJ2-5; the D gene is possibly TRBD2 (7 bases). Trimming pared 6 bases from V and 2 bases from J, leaving 22 bases between. Germline assignment: CDR1 SGHVS and CDR2 FQNEAQ. This CDR3 contains 17 residues. The CDR3 sequence is CASRPGGTRGGQETQYF. Here the CDR3 DNA reads TGTGCCAGCAGACCGGGGGGCACCCGGGGCGGACAAGAGACCCAGTACTTC.

The V and J genes are TRBV4-3 and TRBJ1-1; D ambiguous. Between the trimmed V and J ends, which lost 4 bases and 7 bases, there was a span of 13 bases. This CDR3 is 13 amino acids long. Germline CDR1 reads LGHNA; CDR2 reads YSLEER. CDR3 in DNA: TGCGCCAGCAGCCCCCGGCAGGCGGTTGAAGCTTTCTTT. Protein sequence: CASSPRQAVEAFF.

V gene TRBV19 combines with J gene TRBJ1-5; D uncertain. Looked up from germline, CDR1 is LNHDA and CDR2 is SQIVND (reference sequence). V was cut by 0 bases and J by 0 bases, with 12 bases left in between. The CDR3 length is 17 residues. In nucleotides, the CDR3 is TGTGCCAGTAGTATAGATCTCGGGGATTATAGCAATCAGCCCCAGCATTTT. Its translation: CASSIDLGDYSNQPQHF.

The chain combines TRBV19 with TRBJ1-1, with D tentatively TRBD1 (6 bases). V lost 1 base and J 11 bases, leaving 14 bases between the germline ends. CDR1 LNHDA and CDR2 SQIVND come from the germline V gene (reference sequence). CDR3 length equals 13 residues. The CDR3 loop reads CASSIAGGRRAFF. The CDR3 bases are TGTGCCAGTAGTATAGCCGGGGGGCGGAGGGCTTTCTTT.

In its sample, this clone was seen once. V and J are TRBV4-1 and TRBJ1-4, with D perhaps TRBD1 (6 bases). The V gene's germline CDR1 is MGHRA and CDR2 YSYEKL. Trimming removed 4 bases from V and 7 bases from J, with 13 bases in between. CDR3 length equals 14 residues. CDR3 sequence: CASSLRQEAEKLFF. The CDR3 DNA reads as TGCGCCAGCAGCCTTCGACAGGAGGCTGAAAAACTGTTTTTT.

The chain has TRBV24-1 and TRBJ1-1; possible D gene TRBD1, 6 bases. Germline-derived CDR1 and CDR2 are KGHDR and SFDVKD. Trimming stripped 4 bases from V and 1 base from J, with 12 bases between. The CDR3 consists of 15 residues. The CDR3 here is CATSETGYGNTEAFF. The DNA for the CDR3 is TGTGCCACCAGTGAAACAGGGTATGGGAACACTGAAGCTTTCTTT.

The chain combines TRBV19 with TRBJ2-7; tentatively, D is TRBD1 or TRBD2 (6 bases each). Germline V gives CDR1 LNHDA, CDR2 SQIVND (reference sequence). This CDR3 spans 15 amino acids. V shed 1 base and J shed 2 bases, with 12 bases lying between them. In DNA form, the CDR3 reads TGTGCCAGTAGTATAGTGGGGGGCAGAACCTACGAGCAGTACTTC. Encoded protein: CASSIVGGRTYEQYF.

The gene calls are TRBV6-1 and TRBJ1-1; 7 bases align to TRBD1. Germline V gene sequence: CDR1 MNHNS, CDR2 SASEGT. The CDR3 is 16 residues long. With 0 bases clipped from V and 6 bases from J, the junction kept 10 bases outside the gene matches. As DNA, the CDR3 is TGTGCCAGCAGTGAAGCTGGACAGGCAGCTTCGGCTGAAGCTTTCTTT. Its protein is CASSEAGQAASAEAFF.

The count of this clone is one. The genes are TRBV3-1 (or the pseudogene TRBV3-2) and TRBJ1-1; weak D call: TRBD1 (6 bases). The germline V and J ends were trimmed by 4 bases and 7 bases, with 22 bases remaining between them. Germline CDR1 LGHDT, CDR2 YNNKEL (reference sequence). The CDR3 extends over 16 amino acids. The CDR3 DNA reads as TGTGCCAGCAGCCCCGTTAGGGGGGACCCGGCCGATGAAGCTTTCTTT. The encoded protein is CASSPVRGDPADEAFF.

This chain links TRBV5-1 with TRBJ2-5; 12 bases fit TRBD2. The trim removed 1 base at V and 3 bases at J, leaving 7 bases unmatched. This CDR3 is 17 amino acids long. Germline CDR1 SGHRS, CDR2 YFSETQ. The CDR3 spells CASSLITSGGSEETQYF. CDR3 nucleotide sequence: TGCGCCAGCAGCTTGATAACTAGCGGGGGGTCGGAAGAGACCCAGTACTTC.

The rearrangement links TRBV7-6 to TRBJ2-7, with D possibly being TRBD1 (5 bases). The CDR3 runs 16 residues. From germline, CDR1 is SGHVS and CDR2 FNYEAQ. The germline V and J ends were trimmed by 6 bases and 5 bases, with 23 bases remaining between them. This CDR3 is CASRTPWTRYCHEQYF. CDR3 bases: TGTGCCAGCAGAACCCCCTGGACACGTTACTGCCACGAGCAGTACTTC.

The J gene is TRBJ2-1, the V gene TRBV5-4; the match to TRBD2 covers 14 bases. The CDR3 totals 16 residues. Germline V lookup: CDR1 SGHNT, CDR2 YYREEE (reference sequence). J lost 6 bases, V lost 4 bases, and 6 bases had no gene match. The CDR3 bases are TGTGCCAGCAGCAATCGCGGACTAGCGGGAGGCAATGAGCAGTTCTTC. Residues: CASSNRGLAGGNEQFF.

The J gene is TRBJ2-3, the V gene TRBV2; no clear D gene. CDR3 length: 15 amino acids. Germline CDR1 reads SNHLY; CDR2 reads FYNNEI. Trimming cost V 6 bases and J 3 bases, with 16 bases left between them. CDR3 protein: CASRTPAPGTDTQYF. The CDR3 DNA reads as TGTGCCAGCAGGACCCCAGCCCCCGGGACAGATACGCAGTATTTT.

The chain couples TRBV15 to TRBJ1-5; 8 bases map to TRBD1. The junction had 4 bases not matched to a gene; V was cut back by 0 bases and J by 6 bases. In germline, CDR1 is LNHNV, CDR2 YYDKDF (reference sequence). This CDR3 is 15 amino acids long. The CDR3 DNA follows: TGTGCCACCAGCAGAGATTTGGGACAGGCTCAGCCCCAGCATTTT. It codes for CATSRDLGQAQPQHF.

This chain connects TRBV18 to TRBJ1-4; D gene ambiguous. Trimming cost V 4 bases and J 1 base, with 10 bases left between them. This CDR3 has 15 amino acids. CDR1 and CDR2 from the germline V gene are KGHSH and LQKENI. Here the CDR3 DNA reads TGTGCCAGCTCACAATCACAGAGAACTAATGAAAAACTGTTTTTT. Its translation: CASSQSQRTNEKLFF. The full variable domain, its missing parts supplied by reference TRBV18 and TRBJ1-4, is NAGVMQNPRHLVRRRGQEARLRCSPMKGHSHVYWYRQLPEEGLKFMVYLQKENIIDESGMPKERFSAEFPKEGPSILRIQQVVRGDSAAYFCASSQSQRTNEKLFFGSGTQLSVL.

The chain uses TRBV7-9 and TRBJ1-2; 8 bases map to TRBD1. With 2 bases clipped from V and 6 bases from J, the junction kept 5 bases outside the gene matches. CDR3 length: 14 residues. Germline V lookup: CDR1 SEHNR, CDR2 FQNEAQ (reference sequence). The CDR3 DNA follows: TGTGCCAGCAGCTTACAGGGGGCTGGAGATGGCTACACCTTC. Protein product: CASSLQGAGDGYTF.

The chain couples TRBV2 to TRBJ2-7; 7 bases map to TRBD2. The CDR3 runs to 15 residues. With V trimmed by 5 bases and J by 0 bases, 7 bases remained unmatched. Germline loops: CDR1 SNHLY, CDR2 FYNNEI. The CDR3 DNA reads as TGTGCCAGCAGTTCCAGCGCGGGGGACTCCTACGAGCAGTACTTC. It codes for CASSSSAGDSYEQYF.

V is TRBV6-5 and J is TRBJ2-3, with TRBD2 matching over 8 bases. The CDR3 runs 15 residues. The trim removed 6 bases at V and 6 bases at J, leaving 11 bases unmatched. CDR1 MNHEY and CDR2 SVGAGI come from the germline V gene. The CDR3 here is CASSRLAPSSDTQYF. The CDR3 bases are TGTGCCAGCAGCCGACTAGCGCCCTCCTCCGATACGCAGTATTTT.

This clone has a handful of counts. Other DNA sequences in the same sample also yield this CDR3. The V and J genes are TRBV6-2 or TRBV6-3 and TRBJ2-7; a weak D match, TRBD1 (6 bases). V lost 3 bases to trimming and J lost 5 bases, with 14 bases between them. Germline CDR1 reads MNHEY; CDR2 reads SVGEGT. There are 14 residues in the CDR3. The CDR3 reads CASSYDGQSHEQYF. The CDR3 DNA reads as TGTGCCAGCAGTTATGACGGACAGAGCCACGAGCAGTACTTC.

V is TRBV5-5 and J is TRBJ1-4; a possible D gene is TRBD1 (6 bases). The V end lost 3 bases, the J end lost 0 bases, and 15 bases lay between the germline ends. The length of the CDR3 is 17 residues. Per the germline V gene, CDR1 is SGHKS and CDR2 is YYEKEE (reference sequence). Here the CDR3 reads CASSWTRGGSTNEKLFF. In nucleotides, the CDR3 is TGTGCCAGCAGCTGGACCCGGGGGGGCTCAACTAATGAAAAACTGTTTTTT. Variable domain in full (rest from reference TRBV5-5 and TRBJ1-4): DAGVTQSPTHLIKTRGQQVTLRCSPISGHKSVSWYQQVLGQGPQFIFQYYEKEERGRGNFPDRFSARQFPNYSSELNVNALLLGDSALYLCASSWTRGGSTNEKLFFGSGTQLSVL.